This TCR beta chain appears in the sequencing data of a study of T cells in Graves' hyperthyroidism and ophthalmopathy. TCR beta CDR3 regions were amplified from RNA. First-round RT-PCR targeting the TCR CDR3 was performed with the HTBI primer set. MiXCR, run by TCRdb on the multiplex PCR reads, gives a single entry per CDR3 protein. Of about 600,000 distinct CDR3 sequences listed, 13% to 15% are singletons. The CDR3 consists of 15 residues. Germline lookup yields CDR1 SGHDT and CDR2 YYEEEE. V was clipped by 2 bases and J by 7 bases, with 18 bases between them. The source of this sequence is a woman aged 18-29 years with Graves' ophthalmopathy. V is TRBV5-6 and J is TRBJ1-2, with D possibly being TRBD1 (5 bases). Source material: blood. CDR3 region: CASSFPGLLGVGYTF. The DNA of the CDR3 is TGTGCCAGCAGCTTCCCAGGGCTCCTTGGGGTTGGCTACACCTTC.